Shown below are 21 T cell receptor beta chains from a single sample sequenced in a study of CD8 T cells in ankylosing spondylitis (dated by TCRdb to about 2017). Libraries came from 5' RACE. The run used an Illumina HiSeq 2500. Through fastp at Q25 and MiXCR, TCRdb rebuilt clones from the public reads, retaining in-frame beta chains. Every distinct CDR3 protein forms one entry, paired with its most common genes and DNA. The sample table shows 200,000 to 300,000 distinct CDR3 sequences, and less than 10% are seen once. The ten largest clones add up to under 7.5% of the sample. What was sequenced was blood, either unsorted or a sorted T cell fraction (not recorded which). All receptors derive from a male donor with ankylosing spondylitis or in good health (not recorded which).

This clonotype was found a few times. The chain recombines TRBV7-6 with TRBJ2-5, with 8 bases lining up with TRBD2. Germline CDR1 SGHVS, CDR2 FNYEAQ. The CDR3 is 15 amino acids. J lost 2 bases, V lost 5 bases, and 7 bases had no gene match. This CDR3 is CASSPLGTSQETQYF. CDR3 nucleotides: TGTGCCAGCAGCCCCCTAGGGACTAGTCAAGAGACCCAGTACTTC.

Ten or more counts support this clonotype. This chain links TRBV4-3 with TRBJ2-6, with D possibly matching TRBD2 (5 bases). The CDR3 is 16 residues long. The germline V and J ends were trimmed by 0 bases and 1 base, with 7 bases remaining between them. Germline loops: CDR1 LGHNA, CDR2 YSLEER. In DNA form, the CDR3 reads TGCGCCAGCAGCCAAGATGGGGAGTCTGGGGCCAACGTCCTGACTTTC. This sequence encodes CASSQDGESGANVLTF.

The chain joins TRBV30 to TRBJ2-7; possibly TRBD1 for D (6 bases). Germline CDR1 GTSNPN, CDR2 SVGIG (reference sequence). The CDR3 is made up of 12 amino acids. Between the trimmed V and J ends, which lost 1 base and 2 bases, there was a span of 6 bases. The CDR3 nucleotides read TGTGCCTGGAGTGCAGGGGCCTACGAGCAGTACTTC. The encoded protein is CAWSAGAYEQYF. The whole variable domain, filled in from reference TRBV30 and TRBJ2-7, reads SQTIHQWPATLVQPVGSPLSLECTVEGTSNPNLYWYRQAAGRGLQLLFYSVGIGQISSEVPQNLSASRPQDRQFILSSKKLLLSDSGFYLCAWSAGAYEQYFGPGTRLTVT.

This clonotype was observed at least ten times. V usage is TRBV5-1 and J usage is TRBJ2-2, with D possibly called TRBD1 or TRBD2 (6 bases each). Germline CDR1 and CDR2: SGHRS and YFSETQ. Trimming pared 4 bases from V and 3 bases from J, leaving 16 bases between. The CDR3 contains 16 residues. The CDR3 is CASSLGASGYTGELFF. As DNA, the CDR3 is TGCGCCAGCAGCCTGGGGGCCAGCGGGTACACCGGGGAGCTGTTTTTT.

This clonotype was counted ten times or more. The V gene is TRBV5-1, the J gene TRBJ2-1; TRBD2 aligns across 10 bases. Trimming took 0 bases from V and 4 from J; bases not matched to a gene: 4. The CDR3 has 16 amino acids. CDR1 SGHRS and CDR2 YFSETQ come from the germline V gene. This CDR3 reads CASSLAILAGYNEQFF. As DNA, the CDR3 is TGCGCCAGCAGCTTGGCAATACTAGCGGGGTACAATGAGCAGTTCTTC.

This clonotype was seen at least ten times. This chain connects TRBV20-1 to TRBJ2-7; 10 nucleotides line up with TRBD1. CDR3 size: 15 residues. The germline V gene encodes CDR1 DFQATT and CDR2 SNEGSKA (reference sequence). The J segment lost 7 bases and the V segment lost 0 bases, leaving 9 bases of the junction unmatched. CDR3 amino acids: CSARDEGQGISEQYF. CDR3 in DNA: TGCAGTGCTAGAGACGAGGGACAGGGGATTTCTGAGCAGTACTTC.

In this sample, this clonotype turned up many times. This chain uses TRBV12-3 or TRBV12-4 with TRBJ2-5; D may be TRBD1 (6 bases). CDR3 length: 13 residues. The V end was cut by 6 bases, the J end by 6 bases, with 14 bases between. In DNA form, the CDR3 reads TGTGCCAGCAGCGCGGACAGTGGAAAGACCCAGTACTTC. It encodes CASSADSGKTQYF.

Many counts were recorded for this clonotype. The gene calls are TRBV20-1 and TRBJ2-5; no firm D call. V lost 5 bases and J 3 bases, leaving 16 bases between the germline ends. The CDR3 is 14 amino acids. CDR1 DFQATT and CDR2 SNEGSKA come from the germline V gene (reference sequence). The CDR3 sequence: CSAPPLGKEETQYF. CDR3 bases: TGCAGTGCTCCCCCGCTGGGGAAGGAAGAGACCCAGTACTTC.

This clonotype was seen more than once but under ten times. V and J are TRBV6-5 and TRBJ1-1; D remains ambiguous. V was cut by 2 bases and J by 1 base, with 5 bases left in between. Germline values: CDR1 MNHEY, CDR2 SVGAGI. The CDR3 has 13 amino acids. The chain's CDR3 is CASSYNGNTEAFF. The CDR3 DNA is TGTGCCAGCAGTTACAATGGGAACACTGAAGCTTTCTTT.

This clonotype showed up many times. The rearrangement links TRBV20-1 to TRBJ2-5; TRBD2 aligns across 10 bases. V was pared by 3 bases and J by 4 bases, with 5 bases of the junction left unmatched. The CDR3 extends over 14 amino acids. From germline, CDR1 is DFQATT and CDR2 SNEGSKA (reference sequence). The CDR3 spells CSASPSGSSETQYF. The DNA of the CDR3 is TGCAGTGCTAGCCCTAGCGGGAGTTCAGAGACCCAGTACTTC.

DNA of the CDR3: TGTGCCAGCAGCGGCCGGGACGCTCACTCCTACGAGCAGTACTTC. Translation: CASSGRDAHSYEQYF. The V and J genes are TRBV7-2 and TRBJ2-7; D is tentatively TRBD1 or TRBD2 (5 bases each). This CDR3 has 15 amino acids. Deletions cut 5 bases from V and 0 bases from J, with 14 bases between. Looked up from germline, CDR1 is SGHTA and CDR2 is FQGNSA. The full variable domain, completed using reference TRBV7-2 and TRBJ2-7, is GAGVSQSPSNKVTEKGKDVELRCDPISGHTALYWYRQSLGQGLEFLIYFQGNSAPDKSGLPSDRFSAERTGGSVSTLTIQRTQQEDSAVYLCASSGRDAHSYEQYFGPGTRLTVT.

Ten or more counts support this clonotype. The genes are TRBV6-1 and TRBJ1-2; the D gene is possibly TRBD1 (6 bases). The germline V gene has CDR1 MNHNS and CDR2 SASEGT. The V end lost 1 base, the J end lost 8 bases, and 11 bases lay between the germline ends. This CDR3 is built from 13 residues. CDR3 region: CASSEVTGIGYTF. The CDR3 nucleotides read TGTGCCAGCAGTGAAGTAACAGGGATAGGCTACACCTTC.

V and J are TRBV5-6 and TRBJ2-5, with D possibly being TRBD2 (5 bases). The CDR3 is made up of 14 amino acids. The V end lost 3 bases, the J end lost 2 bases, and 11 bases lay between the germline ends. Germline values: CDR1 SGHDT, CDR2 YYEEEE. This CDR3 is CASSSALGQETQYF. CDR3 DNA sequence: TGTGCCAGCAGCTCCGCACTAGGGCAAGAGACCCAGTACTTC.

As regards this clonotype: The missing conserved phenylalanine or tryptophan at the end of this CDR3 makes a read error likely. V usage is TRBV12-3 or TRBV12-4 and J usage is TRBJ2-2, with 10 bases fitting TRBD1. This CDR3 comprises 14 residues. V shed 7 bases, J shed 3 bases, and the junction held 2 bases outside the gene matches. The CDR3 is CASKDRGYTGELFL. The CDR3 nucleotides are TGTGCCAGCAAGGACAGGGGGTACACCGGGGAGCTGTTTCTT.

The CDR3 sequence is CASSLAGILYGYTF. The CDR3 nucleotides are TGTGCCAGCAGCTTAGCCGGGATACTCTATGGCTACACCTTC. The chain carries TRBV7-9 and TRBJ1-2, with no clear D. Germline V gene lookup returns CDR1 SEHNR and CDR2 FQNEAQ (reference sequence). This CDR3 is 14 amino acids long. Deletions cut 0 bases from V and 4 bases from J, with 9 bases between.

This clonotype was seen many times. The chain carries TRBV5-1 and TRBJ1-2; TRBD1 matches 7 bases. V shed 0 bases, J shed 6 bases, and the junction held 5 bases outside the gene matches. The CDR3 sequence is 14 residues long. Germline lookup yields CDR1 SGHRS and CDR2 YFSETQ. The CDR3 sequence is CASSLEVTGNGYTF. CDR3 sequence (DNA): TGCGCCAGCAGCTTGGAGGTGACAGGGAATGGCTACACCTTC.

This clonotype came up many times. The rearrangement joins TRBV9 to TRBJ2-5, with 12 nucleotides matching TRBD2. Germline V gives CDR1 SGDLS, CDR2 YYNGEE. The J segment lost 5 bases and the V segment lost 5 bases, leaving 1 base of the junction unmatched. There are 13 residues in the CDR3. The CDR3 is CASRTSGSETQYF. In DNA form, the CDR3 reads TGTGCCAGCAGGACTAGCGGGAGTGAGACCCAGTACTTC.

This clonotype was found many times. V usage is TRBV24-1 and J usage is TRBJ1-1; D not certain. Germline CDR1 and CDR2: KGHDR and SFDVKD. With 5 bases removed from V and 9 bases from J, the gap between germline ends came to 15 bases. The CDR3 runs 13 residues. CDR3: CATSVRPRVKAFF. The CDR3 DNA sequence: TGTGCCACCAGTGTCAGGCCCCGAGTAAAAGCTTTCTTT.

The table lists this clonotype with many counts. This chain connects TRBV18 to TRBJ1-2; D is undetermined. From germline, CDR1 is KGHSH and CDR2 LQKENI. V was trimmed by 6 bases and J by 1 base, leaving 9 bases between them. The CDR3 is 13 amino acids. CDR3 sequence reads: CASSPESNYGYTF. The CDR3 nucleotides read TGTGCCAGCTCCCCGGAGAGTAACTATGGCTACACCTTC.

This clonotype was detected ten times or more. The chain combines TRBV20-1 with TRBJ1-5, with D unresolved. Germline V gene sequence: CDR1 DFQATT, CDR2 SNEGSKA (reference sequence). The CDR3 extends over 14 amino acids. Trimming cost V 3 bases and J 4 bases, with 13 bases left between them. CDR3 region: CSASVVGVNQPQHF. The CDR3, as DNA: TGCAGTGCTAGTGTGGTCGGGGTGAATCAGCCCCAGCATTTT.

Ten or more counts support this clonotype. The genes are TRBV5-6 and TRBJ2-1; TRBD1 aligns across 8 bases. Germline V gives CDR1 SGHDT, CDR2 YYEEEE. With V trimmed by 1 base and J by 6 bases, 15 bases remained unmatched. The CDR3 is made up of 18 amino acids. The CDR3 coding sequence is TGTGCCAGCAGCTTGAGAGACAGGGGCAGTAATATGATCAATGAGCAGTTCTTC. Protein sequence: CASSLRDRGSNMINEQFF.